The T cell receptor (beta chain) described here comes from a study of T cells in Graves' hyperthyroidism and ophthalmopathy. Study observations and caveats: Ophthalmopathy was model-predicted a median around 6.1 months pre-onset.

This clonotype was counted many times. Its cognate antigen is unknown. The ends lost 5 bases at V and 5 bases at J; junction bases unmatched: 8. Germline lookup yields CDR1 MDHEN and CDR2 SYDVKM. The CDR3 spans 15 residues. Not enrolled were patients with uncontrolled infection, other autoimmune disease, pregnancy or lactation. Regions amplified from RNA transcripts were the TCR beta CDR3 regions. First-round RT-PCR targeting the TCR CDR3 was performed with the HTBI primer set. A single record per CDR3 protein comes from TCRdb applying MiXCR to the multiplex PCR reads. The sample lists over 200,000 distinct CDR3 sequences; about 14% were seen once.

The rearrangement uses TRBV28 and TRBJ2-2, with TRBD1 matching 7 bases. Sequenced material: blood. This TCR was sampled from a woman in her thirties or forties with Graves' hyperthyroidism that later progressed to Graves' ophthalmopathy. CDR3 amino acids: CASSLRGLRTGELFF. In DNA form, the CDR3 reads TGTGCCAGCAGTCTCAGGGGGTTACGAACCGGGGAGCTGTTTTTT.